This T cell receptor beta chain was sequenced during a study of radiotherapy plus CTLA-4 blockade in lung cancer. This clone was seen more than once but under ten times. TCRdb's copy holds only in-frame clones and misses some; the assay was immunoSEQ multiplex PCR. The table records 45,000 to 75,000 clones, around four fifths of them present only once. Trimming pared 4 bases from V and 3 bases from J, leaving 18 bases between. This CDR3 spans 16 amino acids. Germline CDR1 and CDR2: LNHDA and SQIVND (reference sequence). Sequences were derived from peripheral blood, sampled from a patient treated with radiotherapy plus ipilimumab. The rearrangement uses TRBV19 and TRBJ1-1, with a possible D match to TRBD1 (5 bases). The clonotype was recovered from a human donor with non-small cell lung cancer who had a partial response to radiotherapy plus ipilimumab. The CDR3 loop reads CASSSPPAGVDTEAFF. The CDR3 bases are TGTGCCAGTAGTAGCCCTCCGGCGGGGGTGGACACTGAAGCTTTCTTT.